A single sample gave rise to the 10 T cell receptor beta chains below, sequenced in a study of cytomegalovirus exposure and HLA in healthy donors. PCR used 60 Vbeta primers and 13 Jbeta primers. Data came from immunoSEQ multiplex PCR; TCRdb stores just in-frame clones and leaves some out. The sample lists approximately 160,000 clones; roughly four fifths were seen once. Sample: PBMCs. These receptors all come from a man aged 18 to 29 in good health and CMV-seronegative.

The DNA of the CDR3 is TGTGCCAGCAGTTTATTGAGGTTTGGACAGGGGATAGGTGGCTACACCTTC. It codes for CASSLLRFGQGIGGYTF. The chain is built from TRBV27 and TRBJ1-2; 9 bases are a match to TRBD1. The CDR3 sequence is 17 residues long. Germline loops: CDR1 MNHEY, CDR2 SMNVEV (reference sequence). The ends lost 1 base at V and 7 bases at J; junction bases unmatched: 13.

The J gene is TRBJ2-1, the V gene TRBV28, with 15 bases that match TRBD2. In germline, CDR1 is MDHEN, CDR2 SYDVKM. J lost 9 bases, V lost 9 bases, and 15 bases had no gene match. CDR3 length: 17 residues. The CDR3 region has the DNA TGTGCCAGTCAGCCGATAGGACTAGCGGGAGGGCTTGGTGAGCAGTTCTTC. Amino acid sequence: CASQPIGLAGGLGEQFF.

CDR3 bases: TGTGCCAGCACCCAACTGGGGGGGCCGAACACCGGGGAGCTGTTTTTT. It specifies CASTQLGGPNTGELFF. The V gene is TRBV18, the J gene TRBJ2-2; possibly TRBD2 for D (7 bases). Germline CDR1 is KGHSH and CDR2 is LQKENI. This CDR3 region has 16 residues. The ends were cut back, 8 bases at V and 0 bases at J, with 16 bases in the middle.

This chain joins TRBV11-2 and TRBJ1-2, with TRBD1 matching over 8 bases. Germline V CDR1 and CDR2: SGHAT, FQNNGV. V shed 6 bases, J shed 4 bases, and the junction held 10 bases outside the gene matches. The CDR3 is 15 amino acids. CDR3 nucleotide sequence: TGTGCCAGCAGGGGACACAGGGGGTCGTCCTATGGCTACACCTTC. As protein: CASRGHRGSSYGYTF.

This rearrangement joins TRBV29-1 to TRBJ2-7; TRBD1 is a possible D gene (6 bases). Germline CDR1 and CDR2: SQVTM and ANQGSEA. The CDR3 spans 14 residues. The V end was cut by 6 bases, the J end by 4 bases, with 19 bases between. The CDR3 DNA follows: TGCAGCGTATCGCCCTCAGGGGCCGCGTACGAGCAGTACTTC. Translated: CSVSPSGAAYEQYF.

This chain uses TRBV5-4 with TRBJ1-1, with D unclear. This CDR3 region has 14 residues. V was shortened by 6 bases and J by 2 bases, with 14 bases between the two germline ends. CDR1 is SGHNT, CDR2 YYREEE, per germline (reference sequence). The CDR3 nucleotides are TGTGCCAGCACCCCCGGGGTCTTAAACACTGAAGCTTTCTTT. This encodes CASTPGVLNTEAFF.

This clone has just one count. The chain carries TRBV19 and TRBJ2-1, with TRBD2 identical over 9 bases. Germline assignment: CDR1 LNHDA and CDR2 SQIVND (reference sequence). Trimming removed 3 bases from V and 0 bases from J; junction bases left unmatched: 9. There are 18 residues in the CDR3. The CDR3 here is CASSMRLAGSSSYNEQFF. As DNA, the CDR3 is TGTGCCAGTAGTATGCGGCTAGCGGGATCGAGCTCCTACAATGAGCAGTTCTTC.

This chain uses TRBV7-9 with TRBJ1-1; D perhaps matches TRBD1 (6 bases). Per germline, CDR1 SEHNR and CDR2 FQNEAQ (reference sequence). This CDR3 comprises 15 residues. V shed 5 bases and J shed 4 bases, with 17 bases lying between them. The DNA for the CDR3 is TGTGCCAGCAGCCCCGGGGCAGGGGTTCTCACTGAAGCTTTCTTT. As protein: CASSPGAGVLTEAFF. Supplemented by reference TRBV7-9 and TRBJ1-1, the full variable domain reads DTGVSQNPRHKITKRGQNVTFRCDPISEHNRLYWYRQTLGQGPEFLTYFQNEAQLEKSRLLSDRFSAERPKGSFSTLEIQRTEQGDSAMYLCASSPGAGVLTEAFFGQGTRLTVV.

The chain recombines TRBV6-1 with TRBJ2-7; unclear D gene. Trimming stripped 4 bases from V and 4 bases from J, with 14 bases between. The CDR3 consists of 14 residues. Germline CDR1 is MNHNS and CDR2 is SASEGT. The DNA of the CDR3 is TGTGCCAGCAGTGTTTATGAGGCAACTTACGAGCAGTACTTC. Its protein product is CASSVYEATYEQYF.

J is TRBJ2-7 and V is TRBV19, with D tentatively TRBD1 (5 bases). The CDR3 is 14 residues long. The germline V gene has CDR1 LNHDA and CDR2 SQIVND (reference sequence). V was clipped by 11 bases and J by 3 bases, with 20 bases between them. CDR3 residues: CAAAPTGTLYEQYF. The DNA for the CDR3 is TGTGCCGCCGCCCCTACAGGAACCCTCTACGAGCAGTACTTC.